This TCR beta chain was recorded in a study of patients and donors after allogeneic stem cell transplantation. TCRdb reanalysed the RT-PCR reads using MiXCR and keeps one entry per CDR3 protein. The data contain 200,000 to 250,000 distinct CDR3 sequences, around an eighth of them seen just once; the ten biggest clones take up 11%. V gave up 1 base and J gave up 0 bases; unmatched junction bases: 9. Per germline, CDR1 PRHDT and CDR2 FYEKMQ (reference sequence). The CDR3 extends over 18 amino acids. This clonotype was detected once. This sequence was found in a human donor who was either an allogeneic HSCT recipient or a stem cell or donor lymphocyte infusion donor (not recorded which). It is not recorded whose cells these are; they may come from a transplant donor. The V gene is TRBV13, the J gene TRBJ2-1, with 7 positions matching TRBD2. The sample taken for sequencing was blood, either unsorted or a sorted T cell fraction (not recorded which). CDR3 loop: CASSLVTSLTSSYNEQFF. The CDR3 DNA follows: TGTGCCAGCAGCTTAGTGACTAGCCTCACCAGCTCCTACAATGAGCAGTTCTTC.